The sample holds many counts of the clone carrying this T cell receptor (beta chain). TCRdb re-analysed the 5' RACE reads in MiXCR, keeping a single row per CDR3 protein. The sample includes about 35,000 distinct CDR3 sequences, 3.5% to 4% of them seen just once. This entry is derived from a study of neurological immune-mediated disorders. Germline CDR1 reads SGHRS; CDR2 reads YFSETQ. Trimming took off 3 bases at V and 6 bases at J, with 15 bases between the two ends. CDR3 length: 14 amino acids. V usage is TRBV5-1 and J usage is TRBJ1-1; perhaps TRBD1 as D (5 bases). Sequencing was done on a sample of PBMCs. This TCR was recovered from a man aged 30 to 39 with multiple sclerosis. CDR3 DNA sequence: TGCGCCAGCAGCTCTGACCCCGGGGGGGCTGAAGCTTTCTTT. This gives the protein CASSSDPGGAEAFF.